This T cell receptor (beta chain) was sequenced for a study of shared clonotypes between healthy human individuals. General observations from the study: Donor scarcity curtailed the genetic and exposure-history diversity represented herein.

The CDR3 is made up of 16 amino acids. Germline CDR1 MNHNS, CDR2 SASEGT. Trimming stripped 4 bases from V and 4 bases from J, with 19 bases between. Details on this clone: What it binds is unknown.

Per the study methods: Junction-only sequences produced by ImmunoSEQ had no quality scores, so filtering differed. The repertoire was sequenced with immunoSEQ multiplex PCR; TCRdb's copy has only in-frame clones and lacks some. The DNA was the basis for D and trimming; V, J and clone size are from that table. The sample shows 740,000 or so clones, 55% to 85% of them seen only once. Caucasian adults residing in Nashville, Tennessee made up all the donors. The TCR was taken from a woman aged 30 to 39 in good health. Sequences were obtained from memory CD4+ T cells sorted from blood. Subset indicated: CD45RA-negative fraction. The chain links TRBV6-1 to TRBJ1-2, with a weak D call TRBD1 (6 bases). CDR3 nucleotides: TGTGCCAGCAGTGGCCCCGGGACACTAGACGGCTATGGCTACACCTTC. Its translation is CASSGPGTLDGYGYTF.